The following is a TCR beta chain sequence with its context. The CDR3 consists of 16 residues. V shed 0 bases, J shed 3 bases, and the junction held 4 bases outside the gene matches. Germline loops: CDR1 MNHNS, CDR2 SASEGT. Assay used: immunoSEQ multiplex PCR; TCRdb lists only in-frame clones, some missing. The table includes about 63,000 clones, approximately 85% detected once. These data come from a study of blood T cell repertoires in COVID-19. This receptor was taken from a human donor in a cohort sampled during active COVID-19. The sample taken for sequencing was peripheral blood. V gene TRBV6-1 combines with J gene TRBJ2-7; TRBD2 aligns across 11 bases. The CDR3 sequence: CASSEAFSGGGYEQYF. The CDR3 DNA is TGTGCCAGCAGTGAAGCCTTTAGCGGGGGGGGCTACGAGCAGTACTTC.